The sequence of this T cell receptor beta chain was determined in a study of vaccination and CD4 T cells after COVID-19. Looking at the study overall: Median draw time for post-COVID samples was 85 to 110 days post-diagnosis (range 35 to 161). Sampling that followed vaccination took place a median about 70 days after dose two, within a range of 14 to 241.

The sample holds a few counts of this clonotype. Its antigen is unidentified. Points from the study as a whole: Detection of a median about 85% of reactive clones in convalescent patients was confined to the period after vaccination.

Cultured CD4+ T cell DNA underwent sequencing with the Oncomine TCR Beta short-read assay. Each CDR3 protein gets one entry after TCRdb re-called the PCR reads with MiXCR. Counted here are under 20,000 distinct CDR3 sequences, just over 45% occurring once; the ten biggest clones make up 3%. Documented treatment: roughly nine-day PBMC culture with coronavirus spike peptide pools or control peptides (ViraFEST assay). Sequencing was performed on CD4+ T cells from blood, cultured in vitro, taken after SARS-CoV-2 vaccination. The source of this sequence is a human donor who had recovered from COVID-19.

The CDR3 here is CASSYSSQSNQPQHF. The CDR3, as DNA: TGTGCCAGCAGTTACTCATCGCAGTCGAATCAGCCCCAGCATTTT. The chain recombines TRBV6-2 or TRBV6-3 with TRBJ1-5; D ambiguous. In germline, CDR1 is MNHEY, CDR2 SVGEGT. Trimming removed 0 bases from V and 4 bases from J, with 10 bases in between. The CDR3 runs to 15 residues.